This is a list of T cell receptor beta chains from one sample in a study of Ad26.COV2.S vaccination and SARS-CoV-2 variants. Clones were read by immunoSEQ multiplex PCR, and TCRdb kept only the in-frame ones, dropping some. The sample shows about 180,000 clones, 87% of them seen only once. The sequences come from peripheral blood, collected after recovery from COVID-19. The origin of the receptors is a human donor who had recovered from COVID-19. CDR3s include the opening cysteine and the closing phenylalanine or tryptophan. D genes are given only for firm matches. Size values are once, few and many counts, or a class for expanded clones, and some rows have none.

J,D,V,size,length,CDR3,DNA
TRBJ2-1,TRBD2,TRBV2,-,15,CASSATSGSVNEQFF,TGTGCCAGCAGCGCGACTAGCGGGAGTGTCAATGAGCAGTTCTTC
TRBJ2-5,-,TRBV7-6,-,14,CASSLGVGYETQYF,TGTGCCAGCAGCTTAGGCGTGGGATACGAGACCCAGTACTTC
TRBJ2-7,TRBD2,TRBV7-2,-,14,CASSLTNGRYEQYF,TGTGCCAGCAGCCTGACTAACGGGAGGTACGAGCAGTACTTC
TRBJ2-2,-,TRBV2,-,14,CASSEELSTGELFF,TGTGCCAGCAGTGAAGAGCTATCCACCGGGGAGCTGTTTTTT
TRBJ2-7,TRBD2,TRBV9,-,15,CASSSNSGRSYEQYF,TGTGCCAGCAGCTCAAATAGCGGGAGGAGCTACGAGCAGTACTTC
TRBJ2-6,-,TRBV3-1/TRBV3-2,-,19,CASSQELHWKSSGANVLTF,TGTGCCAGCAGCCAAGAGCTGCACTGGAAGTCGTCTGGGGCCAACGTCCTGACTTTC
TRBJ1-2,TRBD1,TRBV3-1/TRBV3-2,-,16,CASSPTGALPNYGYTF,TGTGCCAGCAGCCCGACAGGGGCGCTCCCTAACTATGGCTACACCTTC
TRBJ2-1,TRBD1,TRBV18,-,15,CASSPGTGRSDEQFF,TGTGCCAGCTCCCCCGGGACAGGGAGAAGCGATGAGCAGTTCTTC
TRBJ2-5,TRBD2,TRBV7-2,-,14,CASSLGGSRETQYF,TGTGCCAGCAGCCTCGGGGGGTCGCGGGAGACCCAGTACTTC
TRBJ2-5,TRBD1,TRBV3-1/TRBV3-2,once,14,CASSHLDRGETQYF,TGTGCCAGCAGCCACCTTGACAGGGGAGAGACCCAGTACTTC
TRBJ1-2,-,TRBV6-4,-,14,CASSESRQASGYTF,TGTGCCAGCAGTGAATCCCGGCAGGCAAGTGGCTACACCTTC
TRBJ1-2,-,TRBV19,-,13,CASSTGSNYGYTF,TGTGCCAGTAGCACAGGGTCTAACTATGGCTACACCTTC
TRBJ2-1,TRBD2,TRBV30,once,16,CAWASGLAGIGNEQFF,TGTGCCTGGGCCTCCGGCCTAGCGGGAATTGGGAATGAGCAGTTCTTC
TRBJ2-1,TRBD1,TRBV27,-,17,CASRSLTGGRSYNEQFF,TGTGCCAGCAGGAGCCTGACAGGGGGCAGATCTTACAATGAGCAGTTCTTC
TRBJ2-1,-,TRBV5-4,-,13,CASSFTGYNEQFF,TGTGCCAGCAGCTTCACAGGTTACAATGAGCAGTTCTTC
TRBJ2-7,TRBD1,TRBV5-6,-,15,CASSSDIRDSYEQYF,TGTGCCAGCAGCTCGGATATCCGGGACAGTTACGAGCAGTACTTC
TRBJ2-2,-,TRBV19,-,14,CASSRGENTGELFF,TGTGCCAGTAGTAGAGGGGAGAACACCGGGGAGCTGTTTTTT
TRBJ1-5,-,TRBV28,-,14,CASSLLGVQQPQHF,TGTGCCAGCAGTTTGTTGGGGGTGCAGCAGCCCCAGCATTTT
TRBJ2-6,TRBD1,TRBV10-1,-,18,CASIGKQGAPSGANVLTF,TGCGCCAGCATAGGGAAACAGGGGGCCCCCTCTGGGGCCAACGTCCTGACTTTC
TRBJ2-5,TRBD2,TRBV5-4,-,15,CASSLDGGGQETQYF,TGTGCCAGCAGCTTGGACGGCGGGGGGCAAGAGACCCAGTACTTC
TRBJ1-3,-,TRBV30,-,14,CAWSFLYTQNTIYF,TGTGCCTGGAGTTTCCTGTATACCCAAAACACCATATATTTT
TRBJ2-5,TRBD1,TRBV6-6,-,14,CASRPDRVGETQYF,TGTGCCAGCAGGCCGGACAGGGTAGGGGAGACCCAGTACTTC
TRBJ1-3,-,TRBV12-3/TRBV12-4,-,12,CASSLDGNTIYF,TGTGCCAGCAGTTTGGATGGAAACACCATATATTTT
TRBJ2-7,-,TRBV6-5,-,15,CASSYSSSGSHEQYF,TGTGCCAGCAGTTACTCGAGTTCGGGGTCCCACGAGCAGTACTTC
TRBJ1-2,-,TRBV3-1/TRBV3-2,-,13,CASSQEIREGYTF,TGTGCCAGCAGCCAAGAGATTCGGGAAGGCTACACCTTC
TRBJ2-7,-,TRBV5-6,-,17,CASSLAFGGTISYEQYF,TGTGCCAGCAGCTTGGCATTTGGGGGGACAATCTCCTACGAGCAGTACTTC